This TCR beta chain was found in a study of graft-versus-host responses after intestinal transplantation (dated by TCRdb to the early 2020s). As for the study more broadly: Multivisceral, liver-intestinal, or isolated intestinal transplants were received by the recipients. All recipients received anti-thymocyte globulin induction followed by maintenance tacrolimus and steroids for approximately 3 years. The cohort enrolled around 23 intestinal transplant recipients including one retransplant, and a few patients lacking pretransplant specimens were excluded. Donor T cell macrochimerism was defined as a peak of at least 4% donor T cells among recipient peripheral blood mononuclear cells. After intestinal transplantation, graft-versus-host and host-versus-graft alloreactive T cell clones were followed in the graft, circulation and bone marrow using bulk TCR-beta CDR3 sequencing. Rather than being sequenced by the commercial service, samples from a few later patients were sequenced in-house on an Illumina MiSeq and processed with MiXCR. To identify alloreactive clones, pre-transplant mixed lymphocyte reaction products were sequenced and then compared with unstimulated pre-transplant donor and recipient T cells. Results the study describes overall, beyond this receptor: The relatively low number and heterogeneity of intestinal transplant patients limited the conclusions. GvH clones were detected in recipient bone marrow, and some of these GvH clones were observed earlier in ileal mucosa or blood, consistent with an intestinal mucosal origin. Early after transplant, peak levels of circulating GvH clones were found to be associated with declines in HvG clones. In the allografts of patients with donor T cell macrochimerism, GvH to HvG T cell clonal ratios were high.

CDR1 and CDR2 are drawn from the germline V gene (reference sequence): GTSNPN, SVGIG. From cysteine to phenylalanine, the CDR3 is 14 amino acids long. Only CDR3 DNA is held: 42 bases, read in frame from base 1. V is cut back by 5 bases and J by 2 bases, with 8 bases in the junction unmatched. The time point label corresponds to: cells obtained before transplantation from donor or recipient. CD3+CD4+ and CD3+CD8+ populations were FACS-sorted from unstimulated pre-transplant donor and recipient cells taken from spleen or lymph nodes. Library preparation employed the immunoSEQ multiplex PCR assay. For most patients, genomic DNA was isolated with the Qiagen DNeasy Blood and Tissue Kit and shipped frozen to Adaptive Biotechnologies for TCR sequencing. For most patients, genomic DNA was subjected to high-throughput TCR-beta CDR3 sequencing by Adaptive Biotechnologies. On the authors' methods: Adaptive's ImmunoSEQ software was the source of the TCR sequencing data for fewer than 20 patients, while a few other patients were processed with MiXCR and VDJtools. CD4 versus CD8 sorting errors were corrected by removing sequences found in both subsets at a frequency ratio below 5:1. CDR3 nucleotide sequences shared between donor and recipient were removed because their origin could not be assigned. To be classed as alloreactive, a clone needed at least 2-fold expansion over unstimulated cells and a minimum CFSE-low frequency of 0.002% (template counts) or 0.001% (read counts). Clones were considered mappable if detected in sequenced pre-transplant spleen, lymph node, or MLR CFSE-low populations of the donor or recipient. The cumulative frequency of alloreactive clones was calculated as a percentage of all sequences, weighted by copy number. TCRdb holds this immuneACCESS table with in-frame rearrangements only. Some clones are missing; in checked studies, unresolved V genes explain under half, and the rest has no known cause. V and J calls and clone size are copied from that table; D and trimming were computed from the DNA. The sample table contains about 90,000 clones; only one count was recorded for approximately 90% of them. The ten largest clones take up under 0.4% of the sample.

With regard to this clone: The specificity of this receptor is unknown. Base qualities are missing; no much larger clone stands one base away.

This clonotype was obtained from a human donor who was the organ donor for an intestinal transplant. This sequence uses TRBV30 and TRBJ1-2, with 7 central nucleotides matching TRBD1. The source material was unstimulated CD4+ T cells sorted from spleen or lymph node cells, sampled before transplant. The CDR3 amino acid sequence is: CAWQIGGWNYGYTF. The nucleotides are TGTGCCTGGCAGATAGGGGGCTGGAACTATGGCTACACCTTC.